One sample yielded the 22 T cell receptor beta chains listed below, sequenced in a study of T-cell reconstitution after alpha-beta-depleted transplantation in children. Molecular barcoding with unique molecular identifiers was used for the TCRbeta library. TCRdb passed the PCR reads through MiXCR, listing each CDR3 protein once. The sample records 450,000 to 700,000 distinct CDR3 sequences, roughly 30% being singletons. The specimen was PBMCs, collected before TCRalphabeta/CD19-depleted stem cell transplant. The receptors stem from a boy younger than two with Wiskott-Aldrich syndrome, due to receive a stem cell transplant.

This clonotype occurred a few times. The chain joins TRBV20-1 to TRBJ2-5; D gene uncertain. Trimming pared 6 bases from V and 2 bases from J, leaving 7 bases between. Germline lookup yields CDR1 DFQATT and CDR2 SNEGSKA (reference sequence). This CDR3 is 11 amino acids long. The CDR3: CSANQQETQYF. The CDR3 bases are TGCAGTGCCAACCAGCAAGAGACCCAGTACTTC.

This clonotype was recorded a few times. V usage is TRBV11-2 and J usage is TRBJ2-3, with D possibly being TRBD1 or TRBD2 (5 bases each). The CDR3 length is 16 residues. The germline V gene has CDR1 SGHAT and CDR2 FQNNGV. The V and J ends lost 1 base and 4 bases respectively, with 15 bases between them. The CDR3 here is CASSLARDGWADTQYF. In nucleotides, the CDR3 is TGTGCCAGCAGCTTAGCTAGGGACGGGTGGGCAGATACGCAGTATTTT.

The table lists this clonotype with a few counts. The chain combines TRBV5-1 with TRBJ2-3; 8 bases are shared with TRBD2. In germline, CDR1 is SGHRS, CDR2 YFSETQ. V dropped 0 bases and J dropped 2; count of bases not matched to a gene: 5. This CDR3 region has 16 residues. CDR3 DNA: TGCGCCAGCAGCTTGGTCCCTAGCGGGTACACAGATACGCAGTATTTT. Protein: CASSLVPSGYTDTQYF. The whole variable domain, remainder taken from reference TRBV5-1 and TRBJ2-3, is KAGVTQTPRYLIKTRGQQVTLSCSPISGHRSVSWYQQTPGQGLQFLFEYFSETQRNKGNFPGRFSGRQFSNSRSEMNVSTLELGDSALYLCASSLVPSGYTDTQYFGPGTRLTVL.

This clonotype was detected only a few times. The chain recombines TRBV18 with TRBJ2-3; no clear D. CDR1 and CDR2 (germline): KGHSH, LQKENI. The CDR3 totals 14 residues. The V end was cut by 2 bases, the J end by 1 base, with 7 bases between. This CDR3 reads CASSPMGRTDTQYF. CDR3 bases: TGTGCCAGCTCACCAATGGGTCGCACAGATACGCAGTATTTT. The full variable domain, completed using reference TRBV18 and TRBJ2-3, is NAGVMQNPRHLVRRRGQEARLRCSPMKGHSHVYWYRQLPEEGLKFMVYLQKENIIDESGMPKERFSAEFPKEGPSILRIQQVVRGDSAAYFCASSPMGRTDTQYFGPGTRLTVL.

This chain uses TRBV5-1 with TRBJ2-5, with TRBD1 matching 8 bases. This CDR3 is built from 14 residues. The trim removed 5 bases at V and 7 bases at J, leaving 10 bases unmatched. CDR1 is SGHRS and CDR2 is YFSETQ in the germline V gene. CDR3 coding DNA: TGCGCCAGCAGAATGGACAGGGCGTTGGGGACCCAGTACTTC. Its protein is CASRMDRALGTQYF.

This chain's CDR3 is CASKVAGVGETQYF. The CDR3 bases are TGCGCCAGCAAAGTAGCGGGAGTCGGTGAGACCCAGTACTTC. The V and J genes are TRBV5-1 and TRBJ2-5; TRBD2 agrees at 9 bases. Germline assignment: CDR1 SGHRS and CDR2 YFSETQ. The CDR3 sequence is 14 residues long. The V gene end was trimmed by 6 bases and the J gene end by 5 bases; junction bases not matched to a gene: 8.

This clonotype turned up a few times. CDR3 nucleotide sequence: TGTGCCAGCAGCTCGACCGCCGCCCTTGGTCACACCATATATTTT. Translation gives CASSSTAALGHTIYF. The V call is TRBV11-2, the J call TRBJ1-3, with no clear D. Germline V gene lookup returns CDR1 SGHAT and CDR2 FQNNGV. V lost 4 bases to trimming and J lost 8 bases, with 18 bases between them. The CDR3 totals 15 residues.

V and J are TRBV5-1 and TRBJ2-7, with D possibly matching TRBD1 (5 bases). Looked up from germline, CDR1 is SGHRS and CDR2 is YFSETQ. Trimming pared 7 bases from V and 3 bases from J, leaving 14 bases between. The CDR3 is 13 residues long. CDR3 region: CASSVGPNYEQYF. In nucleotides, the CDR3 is TGCGCCAGCTCAGTGGGGCCGAACTACGAGCAGTACTTC.

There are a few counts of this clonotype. The CDR3 spells CSISEGMNSPLHF. CDR3 nucleotide sequence: TGCAGCATTTCAGAGGGCATGAATTCACCCCTCCACTTT. The chain couples TRBV29-1 to TRBJ1-6; D ambiguous. CDR1 is SQVTM and CDR2 is ANQGSEA in the germline V gene. The V end was cut by 8 bases, the J end by 7 bases, with 15 bases between. This CDR3 has 13 amino acids. The full variable domain, rest sourced from reference TRBV29-1 and TRBJ1-6, is SAVISQKPSRDICQRGTSLTIQCQVDSQVTMMFWYRQQPGQSLTLIATANQGSEATYESGFVIDKFPISRPNLTFSTLTVSNMSPEDSSIYLCSISEGMNSPLHFGNGTRLTVT.

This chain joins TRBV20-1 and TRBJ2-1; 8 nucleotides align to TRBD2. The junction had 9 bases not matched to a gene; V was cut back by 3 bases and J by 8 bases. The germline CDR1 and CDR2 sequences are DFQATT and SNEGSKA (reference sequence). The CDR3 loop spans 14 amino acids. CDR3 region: CSASLAGGYDEQFF. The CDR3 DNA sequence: TGCAGTGCTAGTCTGGCGGGAGGATACGATGAGCAGTTCTTC.

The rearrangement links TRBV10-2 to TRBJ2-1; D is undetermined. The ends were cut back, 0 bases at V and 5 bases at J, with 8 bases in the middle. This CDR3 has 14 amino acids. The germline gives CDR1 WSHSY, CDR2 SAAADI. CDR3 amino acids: CASSESRTDNEQFF. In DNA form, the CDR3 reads TGCGCCAGCAGTGAGTCACGGACCGACAATGAGCAGTTCTTC.

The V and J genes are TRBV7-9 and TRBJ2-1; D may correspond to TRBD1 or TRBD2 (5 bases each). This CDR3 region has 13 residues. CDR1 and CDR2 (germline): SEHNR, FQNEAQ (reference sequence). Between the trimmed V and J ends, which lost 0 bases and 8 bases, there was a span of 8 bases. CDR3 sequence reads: CASSLAPGHEQFF. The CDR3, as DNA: TGTGCCAGCAGCTTAGCGCCGGGACATGAGCAGTTCTTC.

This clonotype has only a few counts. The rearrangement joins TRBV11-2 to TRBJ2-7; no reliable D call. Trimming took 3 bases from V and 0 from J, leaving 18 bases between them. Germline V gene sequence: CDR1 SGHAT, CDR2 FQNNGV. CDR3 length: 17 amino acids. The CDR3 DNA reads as TGTGCCAGCAGCTTCTCCGATCCGGGCTTAAGCTCCTACGAGCAGTACTTC. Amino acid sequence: CASSFSDPGLSSYEQYF. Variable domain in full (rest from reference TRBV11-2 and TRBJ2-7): EAGVAQSPRYKIIEKRQSVAFWCNPISGHATLYWYQQILGQGPKLLIQFQNNGVVDDSQLPKDRFSAERLKGVDSTLKIQPAKLEDSAVYLCASSFSDPGLSSYEQYFGPGTRLTVT.

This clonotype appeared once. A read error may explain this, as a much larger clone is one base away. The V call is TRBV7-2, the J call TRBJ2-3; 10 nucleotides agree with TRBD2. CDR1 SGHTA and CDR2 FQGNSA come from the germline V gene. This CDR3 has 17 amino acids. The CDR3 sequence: CATSLAGLAVGTDTQYF. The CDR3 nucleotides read TGTGCCACCAGCTTAGCAGGACTAGCGGTAGGGACAGATACGCAGTATTTT.

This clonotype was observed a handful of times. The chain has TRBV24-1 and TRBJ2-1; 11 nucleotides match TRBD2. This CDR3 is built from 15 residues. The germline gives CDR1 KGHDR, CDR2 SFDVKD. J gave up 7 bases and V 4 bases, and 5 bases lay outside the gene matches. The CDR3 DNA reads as TGTGCCACCAGTGAGTCGGGACTAGCGGATAATGAGCAGTTCTTC. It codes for CATSESGLADNEQFF.

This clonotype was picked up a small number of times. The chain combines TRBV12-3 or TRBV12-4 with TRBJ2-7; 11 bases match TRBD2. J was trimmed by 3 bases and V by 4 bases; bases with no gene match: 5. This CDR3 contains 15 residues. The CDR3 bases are TGTGCCAGCAGTTCCCCCGGGACTAGCGGCTACGAGCAGTACTTC. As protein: CASSSPGTSGYEQYF.

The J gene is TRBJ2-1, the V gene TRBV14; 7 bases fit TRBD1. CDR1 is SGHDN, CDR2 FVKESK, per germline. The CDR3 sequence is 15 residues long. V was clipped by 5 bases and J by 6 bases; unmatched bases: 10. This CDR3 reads CASSARQGISNEQFF. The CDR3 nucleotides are TGTGCCAGCAGCGCTCGACAGGGAATTAGCAATGAGCAGTTCTTC.

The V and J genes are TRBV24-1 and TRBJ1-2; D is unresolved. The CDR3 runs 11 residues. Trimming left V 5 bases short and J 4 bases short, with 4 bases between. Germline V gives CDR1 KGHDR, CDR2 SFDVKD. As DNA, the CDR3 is TGTGCCACCAGTGGTAGCTATGGCTACACCTTC. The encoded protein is CATSGSYGYTF.

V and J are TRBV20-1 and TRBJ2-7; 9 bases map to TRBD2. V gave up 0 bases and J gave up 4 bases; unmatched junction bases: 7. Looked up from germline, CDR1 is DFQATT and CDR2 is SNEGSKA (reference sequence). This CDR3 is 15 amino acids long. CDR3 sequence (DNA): TGCAGTGCTAGAGAGGGTAGCGGGAGTGCTTACGAGCAGTACTTC. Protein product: CSAREGSGSAYEQYF.

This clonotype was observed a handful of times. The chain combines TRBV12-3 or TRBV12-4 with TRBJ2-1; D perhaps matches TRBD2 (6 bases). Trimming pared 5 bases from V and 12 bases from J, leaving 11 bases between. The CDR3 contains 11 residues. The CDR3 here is CASSRLSGQFF. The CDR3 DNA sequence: TGTGCCAGCAGTCGCCTTAGCGGGCAGTTCTTC.

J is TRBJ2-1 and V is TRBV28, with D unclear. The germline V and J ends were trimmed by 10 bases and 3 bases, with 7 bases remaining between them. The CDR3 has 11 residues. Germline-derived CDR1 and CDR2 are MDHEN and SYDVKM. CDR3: CATSSYNEQFF. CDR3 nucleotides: TGTGCCACCTCTAGCTACAATGAGCAGTTCTTC.

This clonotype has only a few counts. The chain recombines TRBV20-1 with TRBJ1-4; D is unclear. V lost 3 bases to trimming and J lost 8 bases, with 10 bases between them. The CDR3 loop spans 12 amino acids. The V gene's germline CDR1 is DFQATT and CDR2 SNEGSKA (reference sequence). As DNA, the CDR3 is TGCAGTGCTAGCCGCGCTGGCGAAAAACTGTTTTTT. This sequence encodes CSASRAGEKLFF.